These 26 T cell receptor beta chains came from one sample sequenced in a study of blood T cell repertoires in COVID-19. The table came from immunoSEQ multiplex PCR; TCRdb's copy has only in-frame clones and leaves some out. The sample lists about 150,000 clones, 85% to 90% occurring once. Sequenced input: peripheral blood. Receptor source: a woman in her fifties or sixties with active COVID-19.

V and J are TRBV2 and TRBJ1-5; D possibly corresponds to TRBD1 (5 bases). V was pared by 5 bases and J by 3 bases, with 11 bases between. CDR3 length: 14 amino acids. Germline CDR1 reads SNHLY; CDR2 reads FYNNEI. The CDR3: CASSFGHYNQPQHF. CDR3 nucleotides: TGTGCCAGCAGTTTCGGACACTACAATCAGCCCCAGCATTTT.

This rearrangement joins TRBV18 to TRBJ2-1, with 10 bases fitting TRBD1. Per germline, CDR1 KGHSH and CDR2 LQKENI. The CDR3 spans 16 residues. The ends lost 3 bases at V and 2 bases at J; junction bases unmatched: 4. The CDR3 protein is CASSPTGGRTYNEQFF. The CDR3 DNA reads as TGTGCCAGCTCACCGACAGGGGGCAGGACCTACAATGAGCAGTTCTTC.

This chain joins TRBV3-1 (or the pseudogene TRBV3-2) and TRBJ1-2; 11 nucleotides agree with TRBD1. This CDR3 spans 15 amino acids. CDR1 is LGHDT and CDR2 is YNNKEL in the germline V gene (reference sequence). Unmatched junction bases numbered 9, after V lost 4 bases and J lost 8 bases. CDR3 sequence: CASSPRDRGSWGYTF. The DNA of the CDR3 is TGTGCCAGCAGCCCCCGGGACAGGGGGAGTTGGGGCTACACCTTC.

This clone was picked up a small number of times. The CDR3 sequence is CASSTPGGYNQPQHF. The DNA of the CDR3 is TGTGCCAGCAGTACCCCAGGAGGGTACAATCAGCCCCAGCATTTT. The rearrangement joins TRBV28 to TRBJ1-5; no definite D call. The CDR3 consists of 15 residues. Trimming took 5 bases from V and 3 from J, leaving 14 bases between them. Germline loops: CDR1 MDHEN, CDR2 SYDVKM.

The chain joins TRBV7-9 to TRBJ1-6; D perhaps matches TRBD1 (5 bases). Germline CDR1 reads SEHNR; CDR2 reads FQNEAQ (reference sequence). The length of the CDR3 is 15 residues. Trimming removed 5 bases from V and 0 bases from J, with 8 bases in between. CDR3 sequence reads: CASSGGGSYNSPLHF. Written as DNA, the CDR3 is TGTGCCAGCAGCGGGGGGGGCTCCTATAATTCACCCCTCCACTTT.

The CDR3 spells CASNPRGMLPYEQYF. The CDR3, as DNA: TGTGCCAGCAACCCGCGGGGCATGCTCCCCTACGAGCAGTACTTC. The chain has TRBV28 and TRBJ2-7; TRBD2 is a possible D gene (6 bases). The germline V gene has CDR1 MDHEN and CDR2 SYDVKM. The CDR3 has 15 amino acids. With 7 bases removed from V and 2 bases from J, the gap between germline ends came to 18 bases. Complete variable domain (other parts from reference TRBV28 and TRBJ2-7): DVKVTQSSRYLVKRTGEKVFLECVQDMDHENMFWYRQDPGLGLRLIYFSYDVKMKEKGDIPEGYSVSREKKERFSLILESASTNQTSMYLCASNPRGMLPYEQYFGPGTRLTVT.

The V and J genes are TRBV15 and TRBJ2-7; 8 nucleotides line up with TRBD1. V was pared by 0 bases and J by 4 bases, with 5 bases of the junction left unmatched. Germline assignment: CDR1 LNHNV and CDR2 YYDKDF (reference sequence). The CDR3 is 15 residues long. Here the CDR3 DNA reads TGTGCCACCAGCAGAGAACGGCAGGGGGCATACGAGCAGTACTTC. It yields the protein CATSRERQGAYEQYF.

The chain is built from TRBV19 and TRBJ1-3; no clear D. The CDR3 runs to 15 residues. V was shortened by 8 bases and J by 1 base, with 15 bases between the two germline ends. CDR1 and CDR2 from the germline V gene are LNHDA and SQIVND (reference sequence). The CDR3 here is CASSQGRGSGNTIYF. In DNA form, the CDR3 reads TGTGCCAGTTCCCAAGGTCGGGGTTCTGGAAACACCATATATTTT.

There are a few counts of this clone. The chain links TRBV6-5 to TRBJ2-7, with 8 bases identical to TRBD2. Trimming took 11 bases from V and 5 from J; bases not matched to a gene: 5. This CDR3 has 11 amino acids. Germline V gene sequence: CDR1 MNHEY, CDR2 SVGAGI. The CDR3 region is CAVAGGDEQYF. Written as DNA, the CDR3 is TGTGCCGTCGCGGGGGGCGACGAGCAGTACTTC.

J is TRBJ1-1 and V is TRBV7-2, with 7 positions matching TRBD1. CDR3 length: 13 amino acids. Germline CDR1 reads SGHTA; CDR2 reads FQGNSA. Trimming removed 6 bases from V and 3 bases from J; junction bases left unmatched: 4. The CDR3 nucleotides read TGTGCCAGCAGGCTAACAGGGGACACTGAAGCTTTCTTT. It encodes CASRLTGDTEAFF.

The J gene is TRBJ2-7, the V gene TRBV5-1; D may be TRBD1 (7 bases). V was pared by 4 bases and J by 2 bases, with 16 bases between. The CDR3 runs 15 residues. The germline V gene encodes CDR1 SGHRS and CDR2 YFSETQ. The CDR3 region has the DNA TGCGCCAGCAGCCCGGGGGCTACAGGGGCCTACGAGCAGTACTTC. Translated: CASSPGATGAYEQYF.

As regards this clone: Germline is not matched at one junction end, which may reflect a read error. CDR3 region: CASSLFRGQVNQAQHF. CDR3 in DNA: TGTGCCAGCAGCCTCTTTCGGGGACAGGTCAATCAGGCCCAGCATTTT. The chain is built from TRBV5-8 and TRBJ1-5; 8 positions agree with TRBD1. The CDR3 is made up of 16 amino acids. CDR1 is SGHTS and CDR2 is YDEGEE in the germline V gene.

The chain carries TRBV4-1 and TRBJ2-5, with 7 bases matching TRBD1. The V and J ends lost 2 bases and 5 bases, in that order; junction bases with no gene match: 5. CDR3 length: 14 residues. The germline V gene has CDR1 MGHRA and CDR2 YSYEKL. For the CDR3, the DNA is TGCGCCAGCAGCCAACCCGACAGGGACGAGACCCAGTACTTC. Encoded protein: CASSQPDRDETQYF.

The chain employs TRBV4-1 and TRBJ2-3; 7 nucleotides align to TRBD1. After removal of 1 base from V and 4 bases from J, the junction contained 11 bases not matched to a gene. The germline CDR1 and CDR2 sequences are MGHRA and YSYEKL. CDR3 length: 17 residues. CDR3 DNA sequence: TGCGCCAGCAGCCAAGGGTCTACAGGGGCCTTTCCAGATACGCAGTATTTT. Translating gives CASSQGSTGAFPDTQYF.

The V call is TRBV2, the J call TRBJ1-2; D is uncertain. CDR1 and CDR2 (germline): SNHLY, FYNNEI. V dropped 5 bases and J dropped 2 bases, with 3 bases sitting between them. The CDR3 has 11 residues. In nucleotides, the CDR3 is TGTGCCAGCAGTCGGAACTATGGCTACACCTTC. Its protein product is CASSRNYGYTF.

The V call is TRBV2, the J call TRBJ2-3; a possible D gene is TRBD2 (7 bases). V was trimmed by 8 bases and J by 2 bases, leaving 17 bases between them. CDR3 length: 15 amino acids. The germline V gene encodes CDR1 SNHLY and CDR2 FYNNEI. The CDR3 DNA follows: TGTGCCAGCCGTAGGGGGAGGGCCACCACAGATACGCAGTATTTT. Translation gives CASRRGRATTDTQYF.

The count of this clone is one. The gene calls are TRBV2 and TRBJ2-1, with TRBD2 matching 7 bases. V lost 4 bases and J lost 4; bases outside the gene matches: 7. Germline V gives CDR1 SNHLY, CDR2 FYNNEI. This CDR3 has 15 amino acids. CDR3 sequence: CASSGWLAEYNEQFF. As DNA, the CDR3 is TGTGCCAGCAGTGGGTGGCTAGCGGAATACAATGAGCAGTTCTTC.

The CDR3 here is CASSLVSVENIQYF. CDR3 sequence (DNA): TGTGCCAGCAGTTTAGTTAGCGTTGAAAACATTCAGTACTTC. The rearrangement uses TRBV28 and TRBJ2-4; possible D gene TRBD2, 5 bases. Per the germline V gene, CDR1 is MDHEN and CDR2 is SYDVKM. The V end lost 2 bases, the J end lost 5 bases, and 10 bases lay between the germline ends. This CDR3 contains 14 residues.

The V and J genes are TRBV9 and TRBJ2-2; D may be TRBD1 (5 bases). Deletions cut 4 bases from V and 1 base from J, with 11 bases between. The CDR3 extends over 15 amino acids. CDR1 and CDR2 (germline): SGDLS, YYNGEE. The CDR3 DNA reads TGTGCCAGCAGCCCGGCCAGGGTGAACACCGGGGAGCTGTTTTTT. This sequence encodes CASSPARVNTGELFF.

The genes are TRBV11-3 and TRBJ2-3; 13 bases are a match to TRBD2. The V and J ends lost 5 bases and 6 bases, in that order; junction bases with no gene match: 8. Germline lookup yields CDR1 SGHNT and CDR2 YENEEA. The CDR3 consists of 16 residues. CDR3 in amino acids: CASSRGLAGITDTQYF. The CDR3 bases are TGTGCCAGCAGCCGGGGACTAGCGGGAATAACGGATACGCAGTATTTT.

This chain uses TRBV18 with TRBJ1-2; D ambiguous. The germline CDR1 and CDR2 sequences are KGHSH and LQKENI. The CDR3 has 13 residues. The ends were cut back, 4 bases at V and 7 bases at J, with 13 bases in the middle. This chain's CDR3 is CASSHGRQFGYTF. The CDR3 DNA reads TGTGCCAGCTCACACGGCAGGCAATTTGGCTACACCTTC.

The table lists this clone with a count of one. The CDR3 reads CTSSRKTGEEQPQHF. CDR3 sequence (DNA): TGCACCAGCAGCCGCAAGACAGGGGAGGAACAGCCCCAGCATTTT. This chain uses TRBV1 with TRBJ1-5; TRBD1 is the table's D call and was not checked against the DNA. TRBV1 is a recognized pseudogene. This CDR3 comprises 15 residues.

V usage is TRBV19 and J usage is TRBJ2-7, with TRBD1 as a possible D gene (6 bases). The CDR3 runs 14 residues. Germline CDR1 and CDR2: LNHDA and SQIVND (reference sequence). The V end was cut by 1 base, the J end by 1 base, with 8 bases between. The CDR3, as DNA: TGTGCCAGTAGTATAGGGACAGTATCCTACGAGCAGTACTTC. Protein sequence: CASSIGTVSYEQYF.

This clone was seen more than once but under ten times. The chain links TRBV29-1 to TRBJ2-2; D call uncertain. Germline-derived CDR1 and CDR2 are SQVTM and ANQGSEA. The V end lost 4 bases, the J end lost 2 bases, and 11 bases lay between the germline ends. The CDR3 contains 14 residues. The chain's CDR3 is CSVVFQVNTGELFF. In DNA, the CDR3 is TGCAGCGTTGTTTTCCAGGTTAACACCGGGGAGCTGTTTTTT.

This clone was seen only a few times. The rearrangement joins TRBV4-2 to TRBJ1-4; a possible D gene is TRBD1 (5 bases). V was clipped by 3 bases and J by 8 bases, with 19 bases between them. Germline values: CDR1 LGHNA, CDR2 YNFKEQ. This CDR3 has 16 amino acids. This CDR3 reads CASSHIPTGGGEKLFF. CDR3 DNA sequence: TGTGCCAGCAGCCATATTCCCACAGGCGGTGGGGAAAAACTGTTTTTT.

The rearrangement uses TRBV5-1 and TRBJ2-3, with 8 bases fitting TRBD2. Trimming took 5 bases from V and 4 from J; bases not matched to a gene: 9. There are 15 residues in the CDR3. Germline loops: CDR1 SGHRS, CDR2 YFSETQ. The CDR3 DNA sequence: TGCGCCAGCAGACCCAGCGGGAGTTTGGCAGATACGCAGTATTTT. Protein: CASRPSGSLADTQYF.